This T cell receptor (beta chain) was identified during a study of blood T cell repertoires in COVID-19. Study background: Sample material is recorded as cDNA or gDNA derived from T cells, B-cell-depleted T cells, or PBMCs.

Trimming pared 3 bases from V and 5 bases from J, leaving 10 bases between. The CDR3 has 12 amino acids. From germline, CDR1 is DFQATT and CDR2 SNEGSKA (reference sequence). Sequencing used immunoSEQ multiplex PCR; TCRdb keeps in-frame clones, though not all of them. The sample lists some 76,000 clones; just over 90% were seen once. Sequencing was performed on peripheral blood. This rearrangement joins TRBV20-1 to TRBJ1-2, with D possibly TRBD1 on 5 matching bases. This sequence originates from a woman aged 18-29 years with acute or convalescent COVID-19. The CDR3 is CSASPQGYGYTF. For the CDR3, the DNA is TGCAGTGCTAGTCCCCAGGGTTATGGCTACACCTTC.